The 12 T cell receptor beta chains below all came from one sample that was sequenced in a study of blood T cells in healthy people across ages. The authors ran a second PCR of roughly 7 to 11 cycles using a sample-barcoded 5' primer and a J-beta primer mix. TCRdb reanalysed the 5' RACE reads using MiXCR and keeps one entry per CDR3 protein. Here the sample spans about 830,000 distinct CDR3 sequences, approximately 67% being singletons. The sequenced material came from blood. The receptor set was obtained from a man aged 30 to 39 in good health.

This clonotype came up a few times. CDR3 sequence reads: CSAKTGQGIETQYF. CDR3 nucleotide sequence: TGCAGTGCTAAGACGGGACAGGGGATAGAGACCCAGTACTTC. The chain carries TRBV20-1 and TRBJ2-5, with TRBD1 identical over 10 bases. Trimming removed 4 bases from V and 4 bases from J; junction bases left unmatched: 6. CDR1 and CDR2 from the germline V gene are DFQATT and SNEGSKA (reference sequence). There are 14 residues in the CDR3.

V gene TRBV28 combines with J gene TRBJ2-7; 10 nucleotides line up with TRBD1. The CDR3 has 15 amino acids. Germline CDR1 and CDR2: MDHEN and SYDVKM. V dropped 6 bases and J dropped 2; count of bases not matched to a gene: 7. CDR3 amino acids: CASSIRGTGAYEQYF. The CDR3 nucleotides are TGTGCCAGCAGCATCCGGGGGACAGGGGCCTACGAGCAGTACTTC.

This clonotype has only a few counts. V usage is TRBV29-1 and J usage is TRBJ1-2, with D maybe TRBD1 (5 bases). The CDR3 extends over 14 amino acids. V gave up 4 bases and J gave up 0 bases, with 12 bases separating them. Germline CDR1 is SQVTM and CDR2 is ANQGSEA. DNA for the CDR3: TGCAGCGTTGTTGGAAGGGGTCCTAACTATGGCTACACCTTC. Its translation is CSVVGRGPNYGYTF.

In DNA form, the CDR3 reads TGTGCCAGCAGCCACCGGTGGGGGACACCTTACAATGAGCAGTTCTTC. It is translated as CASSHRWGTPYNEQFF. The chain is built from TRBV3-1 and TRBJ2-1; D might be TRBD1 (6 bases). Trimming stripped 3 bases from V and 4 bases from J, with 16 bases between. Germline V gene data show CDR1 as LGHDT and CDR2 as YNNKEL (reference sequence). The CDR3 spans 16 residues.

The CDR3 spells CASSLGARTREQYF. The CDR3 nucleotides are TGTGCCAGCAGCTTAGGGGCAAGGACCCGCGAGCAGTACTTC. The V and J genes are TRBV7-3 and TRBJ2-4; D is possibly TRBD1 (5 bases). The last part of the DNA fits TRBJ2-7 better; the J call may be wrong. The CDR3 spans 14 residues. Germline values: CDR1 SGHTA, CDR2 FQGTGA.

The chain links TRBV2 to TRBJ2-1; 7 positions match TRBD2. CDR1 is SNHLY and CDR2 is FYNNEI in the germline V gene. With V trimmed by 9 bases and J by 7 bases, 15 bases remained unmatched. The CDR3 sequence is 15 residues long. CDR3 amino acids: CASTSGTIGVNEQFF. CDR3 sequence (DNA): TGTGCCAGTACATCCGGGACTATCGGGGTAAATGAGCAGTTCTTC. Full variable domain (missing parts from reference TRBV2 and TRBJ2-1): EPEVTQTPSHQVTQMGQEVILRCVPISNHLYFYWYRQILGQKVEFLVSFYNNEISEKSEIFDDQFSVERPDGSNFTLKIRSTKLEDSAMYFCASTSGTIGVNEQFFGPGTRLTVL.

This rearrangement joins TRBV6-1 to TRBJ2-3; 8 bases align to TRBD1. V dropped 3 bases and J dropped 4; count of bases not matched to a gene: 6. The CDR3 is 15 amino acids. The germline gives CDR1 MNHNS, CDR2 SASEGT. CDR3: CASSDWTGTADTQYF. CDR3 nucleotide sequence: TGTGCCAGCAGTGACTGGACAGGGACCGCAGATACGCAGTATTTT.

Only a few counts were recorded for this clonotype. CDR3 sequence reads: CSCRRGLEETQYF. The CDR3 bases are TGCAGCTGTCGGAGGGGTCTGGAAGAGACCCAGTACTTC. J is TRBJ2-5 and V is TRBV20-1, with D perhaps matching TRBD2 (6 bases). Per the germline V gene, CDR1 is DFQATT and CDR2 is SNEGSKA (reference sequence). The CDR3 is 13 amino acids.

The J gene is TRBJ2-5, the V gene TRBV7-7, with a tentative D call TRBD2 (6 bases). V lost 5 bases to trimming and J lost 5 bases, with 15 bases between them. The germline V gene has CDR1 SSHAT and CDR2 FNYEAQ (reference sequence). CDR3 size: 14 residues. CDR3 in DNA: TGTGCCAGCAGCCCTTATTTTAGCGGCGAGACCCAGTACTTC. Protein product: CASSPYFSGETQYF.

The J gene is TRBJ1-1, the V gene TRBV18, with unresolved D. The germline V gene has CDR1 KGHSH and CDR2 LQKENI. This CDR3 is built from 13 residues. Trimming removed 6 bases from V and 1 base from J, with 9 bases in between. CDR3 loop: CASSSGENTEAFF. The CDR3 coding sequence is TGTGCCAGCTCGTCGGGTGAGAACACTGAAGCTTTCTTT.

This clonotype is a singleton in its sample. The chain joins TRBV2 to TRBJ2-4; D unresolved. Germline CDR1 and CDR2: SNHLY and FYNNEI. The CDR3 extends over 14 amino acids. V shed 6 bases and J shed 0 bases, with 9 bases lying between them. CDR3 region: CASSRPLAKNIQYF. The DNA for the CDR3 is TGTGCCAGCAGCAGACCGTTAGCCAAAAACATTCAGTACTTC. Variable domain in full (rest from reference TRBV2 and TRBJ2-4): EPEVTQTPSHQVTQMGQEVILRCVPISNHLYFYWYRQILGQKVEFLVSFYNNEISEKSEIFDDQFSVERPDGSNFTLKIRSTKLEDSAMYFCASSRPLAKNIQYFGAGTRLSVL.

This chain uses TRBV7-3 with TRBJ2-1; 14 bases match TRBD2. The germline V gene encodes CDR1 SGHTA and CDR2 FQGTGA. The CDR3 runs to 15 residues. V gave up 5 bases and J gave up 8 bases; unmatched junction bases: 5. The CDR3 coding sequence is TGTGCCAGCAGCCCACGACTAGCGGGGGGGCATGAGCAGTTCTTC. Translation gives CASSPRLAGGHEQFF.